This TCR beta chain is drawn from a study of CD8 T cells in Susac syndrome. The V segment lost 3 bases and the J segment 1 base; nucleotides outside the gene matches: 8. The CDR3 consists of 18 residues. It was with random hexamers that roughly 0.5 to 1 ug RNA was reverse transcribed. Across 54 Vbeta and 13 Jbeta, TCR beta CDR3 was amplified with immunoSEQ multiplex PCR. TCRdb used MiXCR to reprocess the immunoSEQ multiplex PCR reads, holding one entry per CDR3 protein. This table holds about 76,000 distinct CDR3 sequences, roughly 90% found once. The count of this clonotype is one. Input material: CD8+ T cells from PBMCs. The V gene is TRBV12-3 or TRBV12-4, the J gene TRBJ2-3, with 12 bases that match TRBD2. The source is a human donor with multiple sclerosis. CDR3 region: CASSLKRWTSGGTDTQYF. CDR3 sequence (DNA): TGTGCCAGCAGTTTGAAGAGGTGGACTAGCGGGGGCACAGATACGCAGTATTTT.